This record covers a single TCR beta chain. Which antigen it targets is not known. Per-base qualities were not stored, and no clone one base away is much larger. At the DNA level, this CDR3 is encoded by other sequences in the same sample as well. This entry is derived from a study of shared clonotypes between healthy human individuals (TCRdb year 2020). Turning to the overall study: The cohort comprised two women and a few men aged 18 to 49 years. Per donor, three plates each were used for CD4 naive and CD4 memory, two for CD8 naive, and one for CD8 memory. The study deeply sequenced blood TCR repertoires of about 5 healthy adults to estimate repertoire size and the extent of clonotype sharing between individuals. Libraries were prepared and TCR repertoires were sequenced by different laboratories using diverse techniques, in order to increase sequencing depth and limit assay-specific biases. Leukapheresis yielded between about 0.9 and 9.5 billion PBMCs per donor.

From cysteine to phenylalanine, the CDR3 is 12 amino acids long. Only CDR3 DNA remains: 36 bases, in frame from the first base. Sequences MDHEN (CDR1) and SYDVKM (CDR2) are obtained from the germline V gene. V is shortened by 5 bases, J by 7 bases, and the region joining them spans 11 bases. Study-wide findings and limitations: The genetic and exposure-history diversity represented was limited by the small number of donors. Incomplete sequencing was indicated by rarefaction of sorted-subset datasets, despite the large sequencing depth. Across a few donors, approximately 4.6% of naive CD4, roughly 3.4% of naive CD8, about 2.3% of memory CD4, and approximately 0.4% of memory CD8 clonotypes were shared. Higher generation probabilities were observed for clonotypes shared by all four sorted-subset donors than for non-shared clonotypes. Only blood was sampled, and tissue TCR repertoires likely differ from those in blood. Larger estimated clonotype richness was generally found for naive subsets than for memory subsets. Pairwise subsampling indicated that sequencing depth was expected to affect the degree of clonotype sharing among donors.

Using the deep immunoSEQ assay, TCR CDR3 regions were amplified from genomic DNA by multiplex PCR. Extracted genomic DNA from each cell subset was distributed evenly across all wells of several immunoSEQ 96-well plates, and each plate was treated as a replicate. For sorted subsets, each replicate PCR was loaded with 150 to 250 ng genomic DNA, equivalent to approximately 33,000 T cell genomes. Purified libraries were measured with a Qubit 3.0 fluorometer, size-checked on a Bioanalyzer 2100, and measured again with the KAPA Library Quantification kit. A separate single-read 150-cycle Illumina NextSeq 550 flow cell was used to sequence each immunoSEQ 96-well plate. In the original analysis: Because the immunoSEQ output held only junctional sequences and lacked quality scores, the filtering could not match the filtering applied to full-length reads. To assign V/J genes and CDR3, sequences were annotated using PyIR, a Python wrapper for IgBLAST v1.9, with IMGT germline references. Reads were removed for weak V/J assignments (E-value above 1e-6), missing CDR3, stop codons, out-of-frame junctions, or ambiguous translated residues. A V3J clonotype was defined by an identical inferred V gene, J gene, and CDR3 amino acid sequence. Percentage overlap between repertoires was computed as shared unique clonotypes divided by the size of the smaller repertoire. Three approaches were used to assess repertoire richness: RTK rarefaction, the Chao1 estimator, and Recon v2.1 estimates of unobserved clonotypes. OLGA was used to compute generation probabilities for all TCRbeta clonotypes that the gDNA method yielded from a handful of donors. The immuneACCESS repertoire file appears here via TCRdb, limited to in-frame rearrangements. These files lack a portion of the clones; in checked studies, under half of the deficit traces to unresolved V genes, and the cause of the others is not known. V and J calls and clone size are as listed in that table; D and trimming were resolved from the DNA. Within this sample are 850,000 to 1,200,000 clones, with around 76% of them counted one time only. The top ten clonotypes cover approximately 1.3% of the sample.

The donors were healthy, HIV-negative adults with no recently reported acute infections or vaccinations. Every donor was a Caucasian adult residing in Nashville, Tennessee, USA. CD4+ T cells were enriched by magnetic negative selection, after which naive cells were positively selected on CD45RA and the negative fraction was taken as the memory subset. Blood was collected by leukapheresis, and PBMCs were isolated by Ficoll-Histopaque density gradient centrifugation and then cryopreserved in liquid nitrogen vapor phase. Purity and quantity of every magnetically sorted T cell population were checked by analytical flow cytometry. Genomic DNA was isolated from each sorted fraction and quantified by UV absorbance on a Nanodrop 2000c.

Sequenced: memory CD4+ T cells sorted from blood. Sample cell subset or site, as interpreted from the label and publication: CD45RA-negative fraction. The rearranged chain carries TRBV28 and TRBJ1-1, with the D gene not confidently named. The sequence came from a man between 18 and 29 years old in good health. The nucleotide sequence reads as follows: TGTGCCAGCAGTCTACGACAAAGTGAAGCTTTCTTT. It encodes CASSLRQSEAFF. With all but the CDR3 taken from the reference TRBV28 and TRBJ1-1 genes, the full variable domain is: DVKVTQSSRYLVKRTGEKVFLECVQDMDHENMFWYRQDPGLGLRLIYFSYDVKMKEKGDIPEGYSVSREKKERFSLILESASTNQTSMYLCASSLRQSEAFFGQGTRLTVV.